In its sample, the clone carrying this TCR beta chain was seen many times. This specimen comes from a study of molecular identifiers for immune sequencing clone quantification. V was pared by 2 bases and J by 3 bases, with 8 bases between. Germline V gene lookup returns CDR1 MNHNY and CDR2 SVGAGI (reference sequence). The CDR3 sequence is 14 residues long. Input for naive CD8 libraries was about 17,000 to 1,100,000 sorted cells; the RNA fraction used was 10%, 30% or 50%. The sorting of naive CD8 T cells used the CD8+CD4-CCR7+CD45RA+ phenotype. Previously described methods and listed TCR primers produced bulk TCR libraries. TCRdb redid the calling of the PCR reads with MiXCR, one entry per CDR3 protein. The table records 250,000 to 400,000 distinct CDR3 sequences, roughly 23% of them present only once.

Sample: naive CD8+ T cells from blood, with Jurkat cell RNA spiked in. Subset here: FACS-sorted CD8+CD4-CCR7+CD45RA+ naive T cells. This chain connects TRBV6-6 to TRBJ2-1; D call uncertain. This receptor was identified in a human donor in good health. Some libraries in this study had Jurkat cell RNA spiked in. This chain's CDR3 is CASSYGRNYNEQFF. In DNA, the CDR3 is TGTGCCAGCAGTTACGGGCGGAACTACAATGAGCAGTTCTTC.